Listed below are T cell receptor beta chains from one sample, sequenced in a study of cytomegalovirus exposure and HLA in healthy donors. Measured with immunoSEQ multiplex PCR; TCRdb has only the in-frame clones, and not every one. The sample shows over 85,000 clones, around 60% of them seen only once. The specimen was PBMCs. These receptors all come from a human donor in good health. CDR3s include the opening cysteine and the closing phenylalanine or tryptophan. Fields, in order: J gene, V gene, clone size, D gene, CDR3 DNA, CDR3 protein. A D gene is named only where the DNA matches it firmly. Expanded clones are given a class, and other clones once, few, many or no size at all.

J: TRBJ1-5; V: TRBV27; size: -; D: -; DNA: TGTGCCAGCTCGGGAGGCGGCAGGGGTAGTCAGCCCCAGCATTTT; CDR3: CASSGGGRGSQPQHF
J: TRBJ1-1; V: TRBV27; size: -; D: -; DNA: TGTGCCAGCAGTTTATCCCCGGGAGGCGGCACTGAAGCTTTCTTT; CDR3: CASSLSPGGGTEAFF
J: TRBJ1-1; V: TRBV14; size: -; D: TRBD1; DNA: TGTGCCAGCAGCCGTGGTCCCGGGACAGGCCGGGACACTGAAGCTTTCTTT; CDR3: CASSRGPGTGRDTEAFF
J: TRBJ2-4; V: TRBV6-1; size: few; D: -; DNA: TGTGCCAGCAGCGAACTCCTAGCCAAAAACATTCAGTACTTC; CDR3: CASSELLAKNIQYF
J: TRBJ1-5; V: TRBV6-1; size: -; D: TRBD1; DNA: TGTGCCAGCAAAGGACAGGGGGCCGGTCAGCCCCAGCATTTT; CDR3: CASKGQGAGQPQHF
J: TRBJ2-1; V: TRBV27; size: -; D: TRBD1; DNA: TGTGCCAGCAGGGGGACCGGGACAGGTCCATTCAATGAGCAGTTCTTC; CDR3: CASRGTGTGPFNEQFF
J: TRBJ1-1; V: TRBV2; size: few; D: -; DNA: TGTGCCAGCAGTGAGGTGAGGCTTACGAACACTGAAGCTTTCTTT; CDR3: CASSEVRLTNTEAFF
J: TRBJ2-1; V: TRBV7-8; size: -; D: TRBD2; DNA: TGTGCCAGCAGCTCCCGGGTAGCGGGAGGTCCCGTCTCGTACAATGAGCAGTTCTTC; CDR3: CASSSRVAGGPVSYNEQFF
J: TRBJ2-3; V: TRBV10-3; size: -; D: -; DNA: TGTGCCATCAGTGTTAGTGGGAGTCGAGATACGCAGTATTTT; CDR3: CAISVSGSRDTQYF
J: TRBJ2-7; V: TRBV10-3; size: -; D: -; DNA: TGTGCCACCCTGGGTATCAGGGCCGAGCAGTACTTC; CDR3: CATLGIRAEQYF
J: TRBJ2-3; V: TRBV6-1; size: -; D: -; DNA: TGTGCCAGCAGTGAAGGGCTTGGAGGGTTCGCAGATACGCAGTATTTT; CDR3: CASSEGLGGFADTQYF
J: TRBJ2-1; V: TRBV19; size: -; D: -; DNA: TGTGCCAGTAGTATGTCAACTCCTCTCGCTGAGCAGTTCTTC; CDR3: CASSMSTPLAEQFF
J: TRBJ2-5; V: TRBV7-9; size: few; D: -; DNA: TGTGCCAGCAGCTCGGAGGAGACCCAGTACTTC; CDR3: CASSSEETQYF
J: TRBJ2-2; V: TRBV30; size: -; D: TRBD1; DNA: TGTGCCTGGAGTGACCCCCCGACAGGGTCGAACCCCGAGGAGCTGTTTTTT; CDR3: CAWSDPPTGSNPEELFF
J: TRBJ2-3; V: TRBV9; size: -; D: TRBD2; DNA: TGTGCCAGCAGCGAGGGACTAGCGGGAGGCTGGGGGCGGAGGTCCCCGGATACGCAGTATTTT; CDR3: CASSEGLAGGWGRRSPDTQYF
J: TRBJ2-5; V: TRBV5-1; size: -; D: TRBD1; DNA: TGCGCCAGCAGCTTGCCTCCCCCGAAGCGACAGGGAACGCCGGATCAAGAGACCCAGTACTTC; CDR3: CASSLPPPKRQGTPDQETQYF
J: TRBJ2-7; V: TRBV29-1; size: -; D: TRBD1; DNA: TGCAGCGTTGCACTTGTAGGGACAGAGAACTCCTACGAGCAGTACTTC; CDR3: CSVALVGTENSYEQYF
J: TRBJ2-5; V: TRBV6-6; size: -; D: -; DNA: TGTGCCAGCAGTTACGGGGAGCTACAGCAGTACTTC; CDR3: CASSYGELQQYF
J: TRBJ2-7; V: TRBV10-2; size: -; D: TRBD2; DNA: TGCGCCAGCAAGGGACTAGCGGGAATCTCCTACGAGCAGTACTTC; CDR3: CASKGLAGISYEQYF
J: TRBJ1-3; V: TRBV6-1; size: -; D: -; DNA: TGTGCCAGCAGTGAACAAGGAAACACCATATATTTT; CDR3: CASSEQGNTIYF
J: TRBJ2-2; V: TRBV7-8; size: once; D: -; DNA: TGTGCCAGCAGCTTAGAGATAATACGGCGGGCTGCGAACACCGGGGAGCTGTTTTTT; CDR3: CASSLEIIRRAANTGELFF
J: TRBJ1-4; V: TRBV29-1; size: -; D: -; DNA: TGCAGCGTTGAAGAATTCGGGAGAAAACTGTTTTTT; CDR3: CSVEEFGRKLFF
J: TRBJ1-1; V: TRBV6-5; size: -; D: -; DNA: TGTGCCAGCAGTTACGACAATGAAGCTTTCTTT; CDR3: CASSYDNEAFF
J: TRBJ2-7; V: TRBV4-2; size: -; D: TRBD2; DNA: TGTGCCAGCAGCCACGGGACTAGCGGTTCCTACGAGCAGTACTTC; CDR3: CASSHGTSGSYEQYF